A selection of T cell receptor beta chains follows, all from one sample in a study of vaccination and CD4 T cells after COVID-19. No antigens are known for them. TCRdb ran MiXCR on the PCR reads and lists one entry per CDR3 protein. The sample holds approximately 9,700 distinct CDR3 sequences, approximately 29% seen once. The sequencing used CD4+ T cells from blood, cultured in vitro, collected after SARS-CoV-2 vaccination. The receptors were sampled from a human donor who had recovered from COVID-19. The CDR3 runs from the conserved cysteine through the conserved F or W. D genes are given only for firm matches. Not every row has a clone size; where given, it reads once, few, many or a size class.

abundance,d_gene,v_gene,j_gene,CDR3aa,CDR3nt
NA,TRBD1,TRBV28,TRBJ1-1,CASGQGVAMAEAFF,TGTGCCAGCGGACAGGGGGTAGCGATGGCTGAAGCTTTCTTT
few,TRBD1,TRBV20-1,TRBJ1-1,CSARPTPGGRGAFF,TGCAGTGCTAGACCCACCCCAGGGGGGCGAGGAGCTTTCTTT
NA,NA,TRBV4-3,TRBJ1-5,CASSQVRQGHQPQHF,TGCGCCAGCAGCCAAGTGCGTCAGGGCCATCAGCCCCAGCATTTT
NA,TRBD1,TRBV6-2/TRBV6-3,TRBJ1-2,CASSRQGNYGYTF,TGTGCCAGCAGCCGACAGGGTAACTATGGCTACACCTTC
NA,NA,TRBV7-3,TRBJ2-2,CASSLDNSNTGELFF,TGTGCCAGCAGCTTAGACAATTCGAACACCGGGGAGCTGTTTTTT
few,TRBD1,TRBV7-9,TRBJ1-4,CASSQKTGQEKLFF,TGTGCCAGCAGTCAAAAAACGGGACAGGAAAAACTGTTTTTT
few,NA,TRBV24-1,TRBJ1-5,CASRVGEPQHF,TGTGCCTCAAGGGTTGGGGAGCCCCAGCATTTT
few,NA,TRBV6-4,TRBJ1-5,CASSQGINQPQHF,TGTGCCAGCAGCCAGGGAATCAATCAGCCCCAGCATTTT
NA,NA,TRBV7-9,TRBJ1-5,CASSLAGSNEPQHF,TGTGCCAGCAGCTTGGCGGGCAGTAATGAGCCCCAGCATTTT
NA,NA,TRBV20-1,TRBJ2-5,CSARGRYPETQYF,TGCAGTGCTAGAGGACGTTATCCGGAGACCCAGTACTTC
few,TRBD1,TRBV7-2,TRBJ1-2,CASSLGQGSRYGYTF,TGTGCCAGCAGCTTAGGACAGGGCTCTAGATATGGCTACACCTTC
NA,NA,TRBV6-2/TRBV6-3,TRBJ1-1,CASSYRSGHTEAFF,TGTGCCAGCAGTTACAGGTCGGGTCACACTGAAGCTTTCTTT
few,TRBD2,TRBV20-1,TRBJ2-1,CSATSGRAWNEQFF,TGCAGTGCCACTAGCGGGAGGGCCTGGAATGAGCAGTTCTTC
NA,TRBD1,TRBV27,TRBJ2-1,CASNRPGTGLYEQFF,TGTGCCAGCAACCGACCCGGGACAGGACTTTATGAGCAGTTCTTC
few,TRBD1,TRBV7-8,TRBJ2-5,CASSLTSTGGRETQYF,TGTGCCAGCAGCTTAACGTCGACAGGGGGCCGAGAGACCCAGTACTTC
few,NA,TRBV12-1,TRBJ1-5,CASRRRGPGTSNQPQHF,TGTGCCAGCAGGCGCCGCGGGCCCGGGACATCGAATCAGCCCCAGCATTTT
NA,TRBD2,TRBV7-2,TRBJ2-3,CASRVASGRGADTQYF,TGTGCCAGCAGGGTAGCAAGCGGGAGGGGGGCAGATACGCAGTATTTT
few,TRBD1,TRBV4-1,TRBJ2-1,CASSPRDRGRNEQFF,TGCGCCAGCAGCCCCCGGGACAGGGGGCGCAATGAGCAGTTCTTC
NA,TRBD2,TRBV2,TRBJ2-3,CASSELVGLAGPLSATDTQYF,TGTGCCAGCAGTGAATTAGTTGGGCTAGCGGGCCCCCTTAGCGCCACAGATACGCAGTATTTT
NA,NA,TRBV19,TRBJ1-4,CASSMGSATNEKLFF,TGTGCCAGTAGTATGGGCAGCGCAACTAATGAAAAACTGTTTTTT
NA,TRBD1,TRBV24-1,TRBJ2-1,CATSDPLGAGGKNEQFF,TGTGCCACCAGTGATCCGCTAGGGGCAGGGGGCAAGAATGAGCAGTTCTTC
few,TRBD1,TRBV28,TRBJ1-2,CASPQRQGNNGYTF,TGTGCCAGCCCTCAACGACAGGGAAATAATGGCTACACCTTC
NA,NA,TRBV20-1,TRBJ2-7,CSATEDTYEQYF,TGCAGTGCTACCGAGGATACCTACGAGCAGTACTTC
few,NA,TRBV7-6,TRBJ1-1,CASSLRLETEAFF,TGTGCCAGCAGCTTGCGATTAGAGACTGAAGCTTTCTTT
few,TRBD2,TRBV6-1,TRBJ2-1,CASSPSSGRTYNEQFF,TGTGCCAGCAGTCCCTCTAGCGGGAGAACCTACAATGAGCAGTTCTTC
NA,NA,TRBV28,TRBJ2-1,CASVPLGPPNEQFF,TGTGCCAGCGTCCCCCTCGGGCCGCCGAATGAGCAGTTCTTC
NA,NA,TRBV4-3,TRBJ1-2,CASSQDWGPVGGYTF,TGCGCCAGCAGCCAAGATTGGGGGCCGGTGGGTGGCTACACCTTC
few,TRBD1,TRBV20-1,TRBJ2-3,CSATDRGTSTDTQYF,TGCAGTGCCACAGACAGGGGGACTAGCACAGATACGCAGTATTTT
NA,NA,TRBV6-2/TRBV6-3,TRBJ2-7,CASSLRGGSVSYEQYF,TGTGCCAGCAGCCTCCGTGGGGGGTCCGTCTCCTACGAGCAGTACTTC
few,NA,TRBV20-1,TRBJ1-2,CSARDGHYGYTF,TGCAGTGCTAGAGACGGGCACTATGGCTACACCTTC
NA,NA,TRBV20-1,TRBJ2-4,CSARLGGASGTLAKNIQYF,TGCAGTGCTAGACTGGGGGGGGCTAGCGGTACGCTAGCCAAAAACATTCAGTACTTC
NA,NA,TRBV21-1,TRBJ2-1,CASSKGREAGLPYNEQFF,TGTGCCAGCAGCAAAGGGAGGGAGGCGGGACTTCCCTACAATGAGCAGTTCTTC
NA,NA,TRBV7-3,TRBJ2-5,CASSLNGRTRPETQYF,TGTGCCAGCAGCTTAAATGGGCGCACACGACCAGAGACCCAGTACTTC
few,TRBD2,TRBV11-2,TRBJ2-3,CASSYTSGTLTDTQYF,TGTGCCAGCAGCTATACTAGCGGAACTCTCACAGATACGCAGTATTTT
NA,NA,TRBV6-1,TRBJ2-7,CATTLTGSYEQYF,TGTGCCACCACTTTGACGGGGAGCTACGAGCAGTACTTC
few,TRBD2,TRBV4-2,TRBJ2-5,CASSPSPGLAGGPETQYF,TGTGCCAGCAGCCCAAGCCCGGGACTAGCGGGAGGGCCGGAGACCCAGTACTTC
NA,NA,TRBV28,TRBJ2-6,CATLDSSGANVLTF,TGTGCCACCCTAGACAGCTCTGGGGCCAACGTCCTGACTTTC
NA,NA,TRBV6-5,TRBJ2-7,CASSYSGPLYEQYF,TGTGCCAGCAGTTACTCGGGACCCCTCTACGAGCAGTACTTC
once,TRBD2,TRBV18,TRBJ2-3,CASSPRFSGSSSTDTQYF,TGTGCCAGCTCACCACGCTTCAGCGGGAGTTCAAGCACAGATACGCAGTATTTT
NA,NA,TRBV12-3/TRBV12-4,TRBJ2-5,CASSYPGTQETQYF,TGTGCCAGCAGTTACCCCGGGACGCAAGAGACCCAGTACTTC
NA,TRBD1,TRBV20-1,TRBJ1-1,CSAKRGRTGPTEAFF,TGCAGTGCAAAGAGGGGGAGGACAGGGCCGACTGAAGCTTTCTTT
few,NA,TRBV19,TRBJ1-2,CASTMGGRIPGYTF,TGTGCCAGTACCATGGGTGGCAGAATCCCTGGCTACACCTTC
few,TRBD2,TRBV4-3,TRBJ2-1,CASSLIAGGLFF,TGCGCCAGCAGCCTGATAGCGGGAGGTCTGTTCTTC
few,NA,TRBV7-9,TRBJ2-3,CASSLARDTQYF,TGTGCCAGCAGCTTAGCGCGGGATACGCAGTATTTT
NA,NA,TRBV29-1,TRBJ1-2,CSVESRVPGYTF,TGCAGCGTTGAAAGCAGGGTCCCTGGCTACACCTTC
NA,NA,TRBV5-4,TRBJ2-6,CASSDQRRTGANVLTF,TGTGCCAGCAGCGACCAGCGCAGGACTGGGGCCAACGTCCTGACTTTC
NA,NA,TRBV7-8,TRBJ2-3,CASSLATAGTDTQYF,TGTGCCAGCAGCTTGGCGACAGCAGGGACCGATACGCAGTATTTT
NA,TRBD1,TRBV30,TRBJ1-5,CAWGQGAGQPQHF,TGTGCCTGGGGACAGGGGGCAGGACAGCCCCAGCATTTT
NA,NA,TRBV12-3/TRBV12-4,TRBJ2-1,CASRSGLYNEQFF,TGTGCCAGCAGATCGGGACTTTACAATGAGCAGTTCTTC
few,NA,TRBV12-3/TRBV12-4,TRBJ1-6,CASSPGLENSPLHF,TGTGCCAGCAGTCCTGGACTGGAAAATTCACCCCTCCACTTT
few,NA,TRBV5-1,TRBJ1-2,CASSLLRQEQSYGYTF,TGCGCCAGCAGCTTGCTCCGACAGGAGCAGAGCTATGGCTACACCTTC
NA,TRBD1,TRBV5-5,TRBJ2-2,CASSPVPGQAGTGELFF,TGTGCCAGCAGCCCAGTCCCCGGACAGGCAGGCACCGGGGAGCTGTTTTTT
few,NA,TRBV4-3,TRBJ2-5,CASSQGPGGETQYF,TGCGCCAGCAGCCAAGGCCCAGGGGGGGAGACCCAGTACTTC
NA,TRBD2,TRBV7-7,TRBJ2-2,CASSPGLAGGELFF,TGTGCCAGCAGCCCCGGACTAGCGGGAGGGGAGCTGTTTTTT
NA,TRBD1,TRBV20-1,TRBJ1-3,CSAGDRGRGNTIYF,TGCAGTGCTGGCGACAGGGGACGTGGAAACACCATATATTTT
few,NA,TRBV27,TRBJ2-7,CASSLDPRRGEQYF,TGTGCCAGCAGTTTGGATCCACGGCGGGGCGAGCAGTACTTC
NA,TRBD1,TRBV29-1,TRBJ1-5,CSVRQGNNQPQHF,TGCAGCGTTAGACAGGGTAACAATCAGCCCCAGCATTTT
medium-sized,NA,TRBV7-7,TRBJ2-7,CASSLLMTGTDEQYF,TGTGCTAGCAGCCTCCTCATGACAGGCACCGACGAGCAGTACTTC
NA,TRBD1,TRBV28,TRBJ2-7,CASGTLYRGRNSYEQYF,TGTGCCAGCGGGACCTTATACAGGGGGCGGAACTCCTACGAGCAGTACTTC
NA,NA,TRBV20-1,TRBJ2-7,CSASGPYEQYF,TGCAGTGCTAGCGGGCCCTACGAGCAGTACTTC